This T cell receptor beta chain was recorded in a study of T cell changes during pregnancy in multiple sclerosis. TCRdb keeps only in-frame clones here, not all; method: immunoSEQ multiplex PCR. The sample lists about 72,000 clones, about 89% seen once, with roughly 0.8% in the top ten. Deletions cut 0 bases from V and 13 bases from J, with 7 bases between. In germline, CDR1 is SEHNR, CDR2 FQNEAQ (reference sequence). CDR3 length equals 11 residues. This clone was counted a single time. The sample consisted of peripheral blood, taken in the second trimester of pregnancy. The TCR sequence derives from a female donor with multiple sclerosis, enrolled in a pregnancy study. The V and J genes are TRBV7-9 and TRBJ2-1; D uncertain. In DNA form, the CDR3 reads TGTGCCAGCAGCTTAGCCATCCCCCAGTTCTTC. As protein: CASSLAIPQFF.